The clone carrying this T cell receptor (beta chain) was seen at least ten times. Its antigen is still unknown. Germline CDR1 reads SEHNR; CDR2 reads FQNEAQ (reference sequence). V was shortened by 6 bases and J by 4 bases, with 9 bases between the two germline ends. The CDR3 runs to 12 residues. These data come from a study of CD8+CD57+ T cells in acquired aplastic anemia. Across the study: Sorting CD4+ and CD8+ cells gave DNA averaging 3.2 ug. Healthy donors had, on average, around 11 million reads for their CD4+ cells. Overall study results and limits: The study identified under 30 CD8+ CDR3 sequences shared by patients and controls.

Investigators profiled TCR beta VDJ and CDR3 from genomic DNA template. TCRdb itself ran the reads through MiXCR, one entry per CDR3 protein. Of roughly 150,000 distinct CDR3 sequences detected, roughly 48% appear once; the ten largest clones hold approximately 1%. This sequence originates from a human donor in good health. V is TRBV7-9 and J is TRBJ1-1; no definite D call. What was sequenced was sorted CD4+, CD8+, or CD8+CD57+ T cells (not recorded which) from PBMCs. CDR3 sequence: CASRGGSTEAFF. The CDR3 DNA is TGTGCCAGCAGGGGTGGGAGCACTGAAGCTTTCTTT.